This TCR beta chain appears in the sequencing data of a study of blood T cells in healthy people across ages. Study-level points and caveats: In these data, TCR beta diversity tracked strongly with naive T cell percentage. Measured against age, TCR beta diversity per million T cells decreased in a roughly linear manner.

Through a sample-barcoded 5' primer and a J-beta primer mix, a second PCR was run for about 6 to 11 cycles. The yield of each sample was at least 2.5 million CDR3-containing paired-end reads. TCRdb re-derived calls from the 5' RACE reads in MiXCR, one entry per CDR3 protein. The sample carries over 950,000 distinct CDR3 sequences, roughly two fifths recorded once. Those donating, healthy Caucasian individuals from Russia, were aged roughly 6 to 90. For this clonotype: Its antigen is unknown.

Germline lookup yields CDR1 SQVTM and CDR2 ANQGSEA. The CDR3 runs to 13 residues. V lost 6 bases to trimming and J lost 8 bases; unmatched junction nucleotides: 8. The clonotype was recovered from a man in his late teens or twenties in good health. The rearrangement links TRBV29-1 to TRBJ1-2; 11 bases map to TRBD1. Sample: blood. CDR3 bases: TGCAGCGTACAGGACAGGGGGCTGGAAGGCTACACCTTC. Translation gives CSVQDRGLEGYTF.